This TCR beta chain was observed in a study of T cells in women clearing cervical HPV infection. Across the whole study: Case blood drawn at lesion detection; control blood after infection cleared.

Findings of the study overall: Combining TCR richness with V gene abundances gave roughly 0.88 AUC. T-cell numbers per sample were unknown and may explain richness differences.

Germline V gene data show CDR1 as SQVTM and CDR2 as ANQGSEA. The CDR3 is 15 amino acids. With regard to this clone: The antigen is unknown. The junction departs from the called germline gene at one end, perhaps through a read error. With the read ending 3 residues before the CDR3 end, the germline J gene is used to fill in that end.

Here immunoSEQ multiplex PCR was the method, and the copy in TCRdb shows in-frame clones only, minus some. This repertoire includes about 30,000 clones. Sequencing was done on a sample of blood buffy coat. The chain employs TRBV29-1 and TRBJ2-3, with 9 bases aligning to TRBD2. The origin of this receptor is a woman between 18 and 69 years old with a cervical HPV16 infection that either progressed to CIN3+ or cleared (not recorded which). Partial CDR3 DNA: TGCAGCGTCGCCAGACTAGCGGCACACACAAATACG. This gives the protein CSVARLAAHTNT. The CDR3 in full is CSVARLAAHTNTQYF.